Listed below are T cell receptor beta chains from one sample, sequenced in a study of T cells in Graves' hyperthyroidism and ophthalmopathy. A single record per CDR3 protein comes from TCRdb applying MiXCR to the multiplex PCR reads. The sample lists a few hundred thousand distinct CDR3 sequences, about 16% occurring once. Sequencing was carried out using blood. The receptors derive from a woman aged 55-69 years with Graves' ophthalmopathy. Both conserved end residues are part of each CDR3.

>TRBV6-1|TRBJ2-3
CASNLRQGTDTQYF
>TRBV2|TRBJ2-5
CASRDRGGDETQYF
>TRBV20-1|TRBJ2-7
CSASRGISYEQYF
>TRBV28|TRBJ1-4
CASRLPGTDEKLFF
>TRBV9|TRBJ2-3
CASSVGPGTNTQYF
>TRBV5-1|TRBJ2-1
CASSPGTESYNEQFF
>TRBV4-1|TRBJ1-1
CASSQDGAAMNTEAFF
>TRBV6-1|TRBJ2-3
CASSDLGTGTQYF
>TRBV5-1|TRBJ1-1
CASSLGQGVRNTEAFF
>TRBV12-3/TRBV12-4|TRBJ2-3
CASRGLMDTQYF
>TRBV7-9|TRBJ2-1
CASSAPDEQFF
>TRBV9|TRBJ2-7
CASSAGGTPSYEQYF
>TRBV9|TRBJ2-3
CASSSGLNIADTQYF
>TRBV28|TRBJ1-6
CASSPGRRNNSPLHF
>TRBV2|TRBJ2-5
CASSPRTGQETQYF
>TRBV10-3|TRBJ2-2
CAIEEGAGELFF
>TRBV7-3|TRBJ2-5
CASSLAGGEETQYF
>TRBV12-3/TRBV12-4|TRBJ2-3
CASSTGQGIEHLRVTDTQYF